The clone carrying this TCR beta chain was recorded once. What it binds is unknown. Here immunoSEQ multiplex PCR was the method, and the copy in TCRdb shows in-frame clones only, minus some. The sample has approximately 110,000 clones, roughly 87% seen once; the top ten hold 44%. The sample originates from a study of T cell responses to AZD1222 COVID-19 vaccine. Study findings and constraints: In a largely white British group with more females than males, clonal diversity was possibly underestimated. At baseline, just five to seven AZD1222 recipients tested seropositive. Spike-specific TCR breadth and depth both grew after two AZD1222 doses. CD4 TCRs covered the whole spike, strongest at regions 160-218 and 743-854.

The CDR3 contains 14 residues. V was shortened by 4 bases and J by 5 bases, with 14 bases between the two germline ends. From germline, CDR1 is SGHAT and CDR2 FQNNGV. The TCR originated in an adult who received the AZD1222 COVID-19 vaccine. Sequencing used peripheral blood, obtained 28 days after the second AZD1222 dose. This sequence joins TRBV11-2 and TRBJ1-2; D uncertain. The CDR3 is CASSSRIVGYGYTF. As DNA, the CDR3 is TGTGCCAGCAGCTCCAGAATTGTTGGATATGGCTACACCTTC.